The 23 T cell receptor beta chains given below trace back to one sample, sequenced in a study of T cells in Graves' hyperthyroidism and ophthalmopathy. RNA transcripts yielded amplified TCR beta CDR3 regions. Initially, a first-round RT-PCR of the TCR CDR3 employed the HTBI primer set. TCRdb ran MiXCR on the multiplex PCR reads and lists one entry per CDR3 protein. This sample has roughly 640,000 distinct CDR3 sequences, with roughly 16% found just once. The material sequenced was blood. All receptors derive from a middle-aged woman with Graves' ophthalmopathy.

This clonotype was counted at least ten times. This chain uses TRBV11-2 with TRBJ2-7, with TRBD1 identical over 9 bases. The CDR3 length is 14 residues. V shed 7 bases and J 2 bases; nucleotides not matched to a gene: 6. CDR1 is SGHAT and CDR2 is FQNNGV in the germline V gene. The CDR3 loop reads CASTRQGDTYEQYF. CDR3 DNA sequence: TGTGCCAGCACCAGACAGGGGGATACCTACGAGCAGTACTTC.

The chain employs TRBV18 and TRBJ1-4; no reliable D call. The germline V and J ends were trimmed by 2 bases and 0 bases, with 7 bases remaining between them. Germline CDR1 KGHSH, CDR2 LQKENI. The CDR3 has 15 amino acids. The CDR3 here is CASSPFSPTNEKLFF. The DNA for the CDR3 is TGTGCCAGCTCACCATTCTCACCAACTAATGAAAAACTGTTTTTT.

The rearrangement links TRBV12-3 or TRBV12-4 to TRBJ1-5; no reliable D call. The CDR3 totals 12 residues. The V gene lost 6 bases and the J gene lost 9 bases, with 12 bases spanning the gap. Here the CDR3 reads CASSPGNGPQHF. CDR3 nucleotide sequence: TGTGCCAGCAGCCCTGGCAATGGGCCCCAGCATTTT.

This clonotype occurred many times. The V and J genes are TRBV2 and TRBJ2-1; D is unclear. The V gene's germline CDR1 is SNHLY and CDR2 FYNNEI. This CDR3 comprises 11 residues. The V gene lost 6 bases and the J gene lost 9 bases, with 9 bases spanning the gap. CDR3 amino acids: CASRTDGEQFF. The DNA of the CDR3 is TGTGCCAGCAGGACGGATGGTGAGCAGTTCTTC. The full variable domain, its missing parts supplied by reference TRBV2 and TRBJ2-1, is EPEVTQTPSHQVTQMGQEVILRCVPISNHLYFYWYRQILGQKVEFLVSFYNNEISEKSEIFDDQFSVERPDGSNFTLKIRSTKLEDSAMYFCASRTDGEQFFGPGTRLTVL.

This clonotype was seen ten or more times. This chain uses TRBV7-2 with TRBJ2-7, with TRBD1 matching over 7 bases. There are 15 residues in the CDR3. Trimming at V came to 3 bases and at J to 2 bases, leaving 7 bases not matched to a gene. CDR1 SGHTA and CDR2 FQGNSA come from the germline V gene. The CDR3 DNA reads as TGTGCCAGCAGCTTTTTCAGGGGACAGACCTACGAGCAGTACTTC. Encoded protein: CASSFFRGQTYEQYF.

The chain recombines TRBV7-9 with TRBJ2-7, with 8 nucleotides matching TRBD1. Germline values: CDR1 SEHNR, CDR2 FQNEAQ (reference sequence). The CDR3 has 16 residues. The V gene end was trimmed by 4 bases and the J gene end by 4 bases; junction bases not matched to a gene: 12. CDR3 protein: CASSSPPGQATYEQYF. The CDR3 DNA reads TGTGCCAGCAGCTCACCACCGGGACAGGCAACGTACGAGCAGTACTTC.

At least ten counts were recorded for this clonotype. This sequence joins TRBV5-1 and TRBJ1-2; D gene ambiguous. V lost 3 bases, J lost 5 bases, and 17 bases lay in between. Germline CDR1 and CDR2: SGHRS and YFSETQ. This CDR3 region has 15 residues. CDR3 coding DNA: TGCGCCAGCAGCTATGAACAGTCGGGGATGTATGGCTACACCTTC. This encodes CASSYEQSGMYGYTF.

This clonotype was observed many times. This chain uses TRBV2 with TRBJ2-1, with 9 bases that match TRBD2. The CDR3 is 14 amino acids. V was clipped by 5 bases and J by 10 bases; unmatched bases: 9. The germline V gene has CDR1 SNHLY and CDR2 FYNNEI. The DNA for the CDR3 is TGTGCCAGCAGTAGTCTAGCGGGATCACACGAGCAGTTCTTC. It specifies CASSSLAGSHEQFF.

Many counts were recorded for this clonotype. CDR3 DNA: TGTGCCAGCAGCTTAACCAGAGAAGAGCAGTACTTC. It yields the protein CASSLTREEQYF. The chain combines TRBV11-2 with TRBJ2-7; D call uncertain. V was shortened by 2 bases and J by 7 bases, with 9 bases between the two germline ends. The CDR3 runs to 12 residues. Germline CDR1 and CDR2: SGHAT and FQNNGV. Filled out from reference TRBV11-2 and TRBJ2-7, the complete variable domain reads EAGVAQSPRYKIIEKRQSVAFWCNPISGHATLYWYQQILGQGPKLLIQFQNNGVVDDSQLPKDRFSAERLKGVDSTLKIQPAKLEDSAVYLCASSLTREEQYFGPGTRLTVT.

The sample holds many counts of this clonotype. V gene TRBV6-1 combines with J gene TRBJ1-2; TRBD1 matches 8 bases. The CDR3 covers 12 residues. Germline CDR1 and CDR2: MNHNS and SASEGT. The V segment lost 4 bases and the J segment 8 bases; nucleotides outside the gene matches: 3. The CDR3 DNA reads TGTGCCAGCAGTGGAACAGGGGGAGGCTACACCTTC. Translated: CASSGTGGGYTF.

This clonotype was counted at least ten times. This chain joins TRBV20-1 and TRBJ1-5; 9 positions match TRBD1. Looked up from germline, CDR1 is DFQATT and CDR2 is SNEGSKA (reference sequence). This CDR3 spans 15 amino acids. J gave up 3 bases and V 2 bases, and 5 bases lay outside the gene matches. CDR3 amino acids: CSARSGQGYNQPQHF. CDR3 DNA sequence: TGCAGTGCTAGATCGGGACAGGGCTACAATCAGCCCCAGCATTTT.

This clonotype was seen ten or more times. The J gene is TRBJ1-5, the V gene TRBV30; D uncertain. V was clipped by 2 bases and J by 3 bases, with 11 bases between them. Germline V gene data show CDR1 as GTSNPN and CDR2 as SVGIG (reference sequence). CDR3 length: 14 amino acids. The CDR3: CAWSLQLLNQPQHF. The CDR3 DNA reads TGTGCCTGGAGTCTCCAGCTCCTCAATCAGCCCCAGCATTTT.

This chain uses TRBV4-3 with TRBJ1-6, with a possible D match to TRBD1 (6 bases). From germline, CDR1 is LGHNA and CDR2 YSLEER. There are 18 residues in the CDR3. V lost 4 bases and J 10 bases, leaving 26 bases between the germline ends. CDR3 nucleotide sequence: TGCGCCAGCAGCCTCTTCCCCGATGTTGGGGGCGCGGAATCACCCCTCCACTTT. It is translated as CASSLFPDVGGAESPLHF.

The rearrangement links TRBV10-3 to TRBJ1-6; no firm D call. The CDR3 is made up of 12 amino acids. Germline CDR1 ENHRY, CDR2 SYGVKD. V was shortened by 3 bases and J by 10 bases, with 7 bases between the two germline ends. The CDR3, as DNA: TGTGCCATCAGTGACCGGCGGTCACCCCTCCACTTT. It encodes CAISDRRSPLHF.

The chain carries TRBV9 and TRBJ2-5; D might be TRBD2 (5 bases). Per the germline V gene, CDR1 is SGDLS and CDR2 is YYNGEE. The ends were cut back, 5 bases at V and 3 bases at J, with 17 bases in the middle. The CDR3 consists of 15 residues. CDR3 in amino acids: CASSPPRGLEETQYF. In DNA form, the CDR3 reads TGTGCCAGCAGTCCTCCTCGCGGGCTAGAAGAGACCCAGTACTTC. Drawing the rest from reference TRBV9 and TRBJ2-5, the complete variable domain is DSGVTQTPKHLITATGQRVTLRCSPRSGDLSVYWYQQSLDQGLQFLIQYYNGEERAKGNILERFSAQQFPDLHSELNLSSLELGDSALYFCASSPPRGLEETQYFGPGTRLLVL.

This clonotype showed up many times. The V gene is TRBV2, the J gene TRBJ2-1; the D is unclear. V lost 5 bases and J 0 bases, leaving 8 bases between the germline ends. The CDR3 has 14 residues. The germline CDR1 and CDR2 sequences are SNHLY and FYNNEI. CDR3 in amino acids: CASSPESSYNEQFF. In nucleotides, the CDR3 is TGTGCCAGCAGTCCCGAGAGCTCCTACAATGAGCAGTTCTTC.

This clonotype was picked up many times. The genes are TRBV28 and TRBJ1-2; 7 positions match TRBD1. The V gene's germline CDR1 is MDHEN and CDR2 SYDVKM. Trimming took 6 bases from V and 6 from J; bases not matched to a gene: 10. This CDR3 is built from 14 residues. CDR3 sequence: CASRSADRVDGYTF. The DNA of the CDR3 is TGTGCCAGCAGATCTGCCGACAGGGTCGATGGCTACACCTTC.

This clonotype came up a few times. The CDR3, as DNA: TGTGCCAGTAAAGCAGGAATAGCGGGAGGGTTGGATGAGCAGTTCTTC. It translates to CASKAGIAGGLDEQFF. The chain employs TRBV19 and TRBJ2-1, with 11 bases matching TRBD2. Germline V gene data show CDR1 as LNHDA and CDR2 as SQIVND (reference sequence). J lost 8 bases, V lost 7 bases, and 13 bases had no gene match. The CDR3 extends over 16 amino acids.

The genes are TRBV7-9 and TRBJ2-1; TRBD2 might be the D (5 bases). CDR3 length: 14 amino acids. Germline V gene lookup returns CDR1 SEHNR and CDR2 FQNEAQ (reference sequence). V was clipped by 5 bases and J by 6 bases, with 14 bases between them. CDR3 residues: CASSGGRAPNEQFF. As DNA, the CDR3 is TGTGCCAGCAGCGGCGGGCGGGCACCCAATGAGCAGTTCTTC. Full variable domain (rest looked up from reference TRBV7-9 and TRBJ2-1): DTGVSQNPRHKITKRGQNVTFRCDPISEHNRLYWYRQTLGQGPEFLTYFQNEAQLEKSRLLSDRFSAERPKGSFSTLEIQRTEQGDSAMYLCASSGGRAPNEQFFGPGTRLTVL.

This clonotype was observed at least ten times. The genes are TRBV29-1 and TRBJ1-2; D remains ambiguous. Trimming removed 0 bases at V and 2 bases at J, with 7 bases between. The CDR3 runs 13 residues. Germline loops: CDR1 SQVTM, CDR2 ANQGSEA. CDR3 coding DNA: TGCAGCGTTGAAGACCAATGGAACTATGGCTACACCTTC. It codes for CSVEDQWNYGYTF.

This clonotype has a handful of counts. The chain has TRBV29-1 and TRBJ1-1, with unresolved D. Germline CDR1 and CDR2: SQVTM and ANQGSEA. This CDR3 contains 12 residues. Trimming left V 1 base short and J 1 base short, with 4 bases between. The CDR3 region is CSVEGGNTEAFF. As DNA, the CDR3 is TGCAGCGTTGAAGGGGGGAACACTGAAGCTTTCTTT.

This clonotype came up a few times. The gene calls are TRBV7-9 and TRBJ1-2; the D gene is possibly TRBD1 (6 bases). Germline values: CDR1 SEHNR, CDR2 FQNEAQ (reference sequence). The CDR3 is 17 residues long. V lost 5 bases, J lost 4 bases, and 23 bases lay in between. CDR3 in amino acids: CASSGYRDTESGYGYTF. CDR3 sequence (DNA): TGTGCCAGCAGCGGATACCGGGACACAGAAAGTGGCTATGGCTACACCTTC.

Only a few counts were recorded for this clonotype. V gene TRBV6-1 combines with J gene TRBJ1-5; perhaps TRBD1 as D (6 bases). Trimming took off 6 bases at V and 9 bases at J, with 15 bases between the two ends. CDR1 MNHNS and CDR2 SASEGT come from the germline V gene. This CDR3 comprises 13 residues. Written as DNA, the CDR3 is TGTGCCAGCAGCCCGGATCTCAGGGGGCCCCAGCATTTT. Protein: CASSPDLRGPQHF.